The 17 T cell receptor beta chains below come from one sample, sequenced in a study of blood T cells in healthy people across ages. A second 7 to 11 cycle PCR used barcoded and J-beta primers. TCRdb analysed the 5' RACE reads with MiXCR anew, one entry per CDR3 protein. The sample consists of 800,000 or so distinct CDR3 sequences, more than 20% of them appearing once. These sequences were also reported in another study, on T cells of mothers and their children.

The sample taken for sequencing was blood. The receptor set was obtained from a boy aged 10-17 years in good health.

About this clonotype itself: This may be a read error: a much more frequent sequence differs by one nucleotide. The chain couples TRBV2 to TRBJ1-4, with 7 bases matching TRBD1. Germline-derived CDR1 and CDR2 are SNHLY and FYNNEI. The CDR3 totals 11 residues. The V and J ends lost 11 bases and 6 bases, in that order; junction bases with no gene match: 3. CDR3 sequence (DNA): TGTGCCGGCGGACAGGATGAAAAACTGTTTTTT. Protein sequence: CAGGQDEKLFF.

V is TRBV20-1 and J is TRBJ2-7, with TRBD2 identical over 10 bases. Germline V gene lookup returns CDR1 DFQATT and CDR2 SNEGSKA (reference sequence). V shed 1 base and J 2 bases; nucleotides not matched to a gene: 5. CDR3 length: 15 amino acids. CDR3 bases: TGCAGTGCTAGAGGCTTACTAGCGGGGCCCTACGAGCAGTACTTC. It is translated as CSARGLLAGPYEQYF.

The sample holds a few counts of this clonotype. The J gene is TRBJ1-5, the V gene TRBV29-1; 10 positions match TRBD1. V shed 4 bases, J shed 4 bases, and the junction held 7 bases outside the gene matches. Germline assignment: CDR1 SQVTM and CDR2 ANQGSEA. The CDR3 contains 15 residues. The CDR3 sequence is CSVAWDRGPNQPQHF. In DNA form, the CDR3 reads TGCAGCGTTGCTTGGGACAGGGGACCAAATCAGCCCCAGCATTTT.

The rearrangement links TRBV6-2 or TRBV6-3 to TRBJ2-7; 11 positions match TRBD2. The J call may not be correct, given that the DNA end is closer to TRBJ2-5. Germline V gene sequence: CDR1 MNHEY, CDR2 SVGEGT. CDR3 size: 15 residues. CDR3 residues: CASTAGLADQETQYF. The CDR3 DNA is TGTGCCAGCACCGCGGGACTAGCGGACCAAGAGACCCAGTACTTC.

Only a few counts were recorded for this clonotype. The CDR3 DNA reads TGCGCCAGCAGTTGGGGCGGGGGGGCCCTCGGGATCTACGAGCAGTACTTC. It codes for CASSWGGGALGIYEQYF. The chain employs TRBV10-2 and TRBJ2-1; 9 bases are a match to TRBD2. Gene TRBJ2-7 matches the end of the DNA better, so the J call may be wrong. The CDR3 is 17 residues long. CDR1 is WSHSY and CDR2 is SAAADI in the germline V gene.

V gene TRBV7-3 combines with J gene TRBJ2-2; D remains unclear. With 5 bases removed from V and 7 bases from J, the gap between germline ends came to 11 bases. The CDR3 runs to 13 residues. Germline V gene lookup returns CDR1 SGHTA and CDR2 FQGTGA. The CDR3 loop is CASSAHKNGELFF. For the CDR3, the DNA is TGTGCCAGCAGCGCCCATAAGAACGGGGAGCTGTTTTTT.

The chain employs TRBV20-1 and TRBJ2-7; D is possibly TRBD1 (5 bases). CDR1 is DFQATT, CDR2 SNEGSKA, per germline (reference sequence). This CDR3 has 14 amino acids. V was cut by 1 base and J by 2 bases, with 12 bases left in between. CDR3 DNA sequence: TGCAGTGCTAGAGTGGCAGGGCCCCCCTACGAGCAGTACTTC. Translated, it gives CSARVAGPPYEQYF.

This clonotype was found a few times. The chain joins TRBV4-3 to TRBJ2-5; 7 nucleotides agree with TRBD1. Matching the DNA end better, TRBJ2-7 makes the J call doubtful. The CDR3 is 14 residues long. The germline CDR1 and CDR2 sequences are LGHNA and YSLEER. This CDR3 is CASSQEQGFYEQYF. CDR3 nucleotides: TGCGCCAGCAGCCAAGAACAGGGGTTCTACGAGCAGTACTTC.

This clonotype was picked up many times. V gene TRBV27 combines with J gene TRBJ1-6, with D unclear. Trimming shortened V by 5 bases and J by 3 bases, and 14 bases separated the two germline ends. The CDR3 covers 16 residues. Germline V gene sequence: CDR1 MNHEY, CDR2 SMNVEV (reference sequence). CDR3: CASSLAWTDYNSPLHF. CDR3 DNA sequence: TGTGCCAGCAGTCTCGCGTGGACCGACTATAATTCACCCCTCCACTTT.

The CDR3, as DNA: TGTGCCAGCAGCTCGAGTTTACAGGGGAGCTCTGGAAACACCATATATTTT. It encodes CASSSSLQGSSGNTIYF. The chain combines TRBV7-9 with TRBJ1-3; the match to TRBD1 covers 7 bases. CDR1 SEHNR and CDR2 FQNEAQ come from the germline V gene (reference sequence). The length of the CDR3 is 17 residues. V gave up 4 bases and J gave up 0 bases; unmatched junction bases: 9.

This chain joins TRBV28 and TRBJ1-2, with TRBD1 matching over 7 bases. Per germline, CDR1 MDHEN and CDR2 SYDVKM. This CDR3 has 15 amino acids. The J segment lost 3 bases and the V segment lost 7 bases, leaving 11 bases of the junction unmatched. CDR3 region: CASMPTGTAYYGYTF. The DNA for the CDR3 is TGTGCCAGCATGCCTACCGGGACAGCCTACTATGGCTACACCTTC.

The chain joins TRBV7-2 to TRBJ2-7, with 7 bases matching TRBD2. The CDR3 extends over 15 amino acids. Germline V gene lookup returns CDR1 SGHTA and CDR2 FQGNSA. V was pared by 2 bases and J by 3 bases, with 7 bases of the junction left unmatched. The CDR3: CASSLWGGVGYEQYF. CDR3 sequence (DNA): TGTGCCAGCAGCTTATGGGGGGGTGTAGGCTACGAGCAGTACTTC.

This clonotype was observed a few times. Here the CDR3 reads CASTIVTGQFNEQFF. DNA of the CDR3: TGTGCCAGCACAATCGTAACGGGACAGTTCAATGAGCAGTTCTTC. The chain carries TRBV11-2 and TRBJ2-1, with 7 bases aligning to TRBD1. Looked up from germline, CDR1 is SGHAT and CDR2 is FQNNGV. This CDR3 region has 15 residues. Trimming at V came to 7 bases and at J to 6 bases, leaving 12 bases not matched to a gene.

This clonotype was picked up a small number of times. V gene TRBV29-1 combines with J gene TRBJ1-1; D unresolved. V lost 4 bases and J lost 2, with 8 bases in between. The germline CDR1 and CDR2 sequences are SQVTM and ANQGSEA. The CDR3 consists of 12 residues. The CDR3 bases are TGCAGCGTTGGGGTCAGAAACACTGAAGCTTTCTTT. Its protein product is CSVGVRNTEAFF.

This clonotype was recorded a few times. CDR3 in amino acids: CASSPLTTQETQYF. The CDR3 DNA follows: TGTGCCAGCTCACCACTGACAACCCAAGAGACCCAGTACTTC. The V call is TRBV18, the J call TRBJ2-5, with D unclear. Germline values: CDR1 KGHSH, CDR2 LQKENI. The CDR3 length is 14 residues. V dropped 1 base and J dropped 1 base, with 7 bases sitting between them.

J is TRBJ2-5 and V is TRBV28; a weak D match, TRBD1 (5 bases). From germline, CDR1 is MDHEN and CDR2 SYDVKM. The CDR3 contains 13 residues. V was shortened by 6 bases and J by 5 bases, with 13 bases between the two germline ends. CDR3 bases: TGTGCCAGCAGGCTGACAGAATCCGAGACCCAGTACTTC. As protein: CASRLTESETQYF.

The chain is built from TRBV7-3 and TRBJ2-7; unclear D gene. The DNA end is a closer match to TRBJ2-5, so the J assignment may be wrong. Germline V gene sequence: CDR1 SGHTA, CDR2 FQGTGA. CDR3 length: 13 residues. DNA for the CDR3: TGTGCCAGCAGCTTAATCCATGGGGAGACCCAGTACTTC. This encodes CASSLIHGETQYF.